The 24 T cell receptor beta chains reported below all come from one sample, sequenced in a study of blood T cell repertoires in COVID-19. Assay: immunoSEQ multiplex PCR; the TCRdb copy retains only in-frame clones and omits some. The sample carries approximately 50,000 clones, approximately 90% recorded once. Sample: peripheral blood. The receptors derive from an older man with acute or convalescent COVID-19.

The gene calls are TRBV11-3 and TRBJ1-1; tentative D call: TRBD1 (5 bases). From germline, CDR1 is SGHNT and CDR2 YENEEA. The CDR3 covers 14 residues. Trimming took 3 bases from V and 1 from J, leaving 9 bases between them. CDR3 DNA: TGTGCCAGCAGCTTTGGTGGGGCGAACACTGAAGCTTTCTTT. Amino acid sequence: CASSFGGANTEAFF.

The rearrangement joins TRBV5-1 to TRBJ2-5, with TRBD2 matching 10 bases. After removal of 2 bases from V and 1 base from J, the junction contained 5 bases not matched to a gene. Germline CDR1 is SGHRS and CDR2 is YFSETQ. The CDR3 runs 16 residues. For the CDR3, the DNA is TGCGCCAGCAGCTTCCTTATAGCGGGGGGCCAAGAGACCCAGTACTTC. This codes for CASSFLIAGGQETQYF. Variable domain in full (rest from reference TRBV5-1 and TRBJ2-5): KAGVTQTPRYLIKTRGQQVTLSCSPISGHRSVSWYQQTPGQGLQFLFEYFSETQRNKGNFPGRFSGRQFSNSRSEMNVSTLELGDSALYLCASSFLIAGGQETQYFGPGTRLLVL.

This chain uses TRBV6-4 with TRBJ1-2; D possibly corresponds to TRBD1 (6 bases). Trimming removed 4 bases from V and 4 bases from J, with 13 bases in between. Germline V lookup: CDR1 MRHNA, CDR2 SNTAGT. The length of the CDR3 is 14 residues. The CDR3 DNA reads TGTGCCAGCAGTGGGACACAGGGAGCCTATGGCTACACCTTC. Its translation is CASSGTQGAYGYTF.

The genes are TRBV6-2 or TRBV6-3 and TRBJ2-4; D perhaps matches TRBD1 (5 bases). Germline assignment: CDR1 MNHEY and CDR2 SVGEGT. Between the trimmed V and J ends, which lost 0 bases and 8 bases, there was a span of 14 bases. This CDR3 has 15 amino acids. The CDR3 region has the DNA TGTGCCAGCAGTTACTCGGGTCTCAGGGCCCACATTCAGTACTTC. Protein product: CASSYSGLRAHIQYF.

The chain couples TRBV5-1 to TRBJ1-2; 7 bases line up with TRBD1. V shed 0 bases and J 0 bases; nucleotides not matched to a gene: 2. The germline CDR1 and CDR2 sequences are SGHRS and YFSETQ. This CDR3 contains 15 residues. CDR3 loop: CASSLAQGANYGYTF. The CDR3 DNA sequence: TGCGCCAGCAGCTTGGCCCAGGGGGCTAACTATGGCTACACCTTC.

V is TRBV7-2 and J is TRBJ2-6; D might be TRBD1 (6 bases). The CDR3 consists of 16 residues. Between the trimmed V and J ends, which lost 2 bases and 4 bases, there was a span of 12 bases. Germline-derived CDR1 and CDR2 are SGHTA and FQGNSA. The CDR3 loop reads CASSLQGSFGANVLTF. As DNA, the CDR3 is TGTGCCAGCAGCTTACAGGGGTCCTTCGGGGCCAACGTCCTGACTTTC.

The chain links TRBV24-1 to TRBJ1-2; 7 positions match TRBD1. Germline CDR1 reads KGHDR; CDR2 reads SFDVKD. V dropped 5 bases and J dropped 7; count of bases not matched to a gene: 15. This CDR3 contains 16 residues. This chain's CDR3 is CATSVPGRGQRSGYTF. For the CDR3, the DNA is TGTGCCACCAGTGTCCCTGGACGGGGACAGAGGTCTGGCTACACCTTC.

This clone was observed once. The rearrangement links TRBV14 to TRBJ1-2; D is perhaps TRBD1 (6 bases). Germline loops: CDR1 SGHDN, CDR2 FVKESK. The CDR3 has 16 amino acids. Trimming stripped 4 bases from V and 4 bases from J, with 19 bases between. This CDR3 is CASSPLDNRASYGYTF. CDR3 bases: TGTGCCAGCAGCCCTCTTGATAACAGGGCTAGCTATGGCTACACCTTC.

The genes are TRBV7-3 and TRBJ1-1; 7 nucleotides line up with TRBD1. The CDR3 covers 13 residues. V lost 4 bases to trimming and J lost 5 bases; unmatched junction nucleotides: 4. CDR1 is SGHTA, CDR2 FQGTGA, per germline. As DNA, the CDR3 is TGTGCCAGCAGCTCAAGACAGGGAACTGAAGCTTTCTTT. This codes for CASSSRQGTEAFF.

The rearrangement joins TRBV7-7 to TRBJ2-5, with 7 bases that match TRBD1. V was clipped by 5 bases and J by 6 bases; unmatched bases: 12. CDR3 length: 15 residues. Germline values: CDR1 SSHAT, CDR2 FNYEAQ (reference sequence). CDR3: CASSPSSDRVKTQYF. Written as DNA, the CDR3 is TGTGCCAGCAGCCCCTCGAGCGACAGGGTTAAGACCCAGTACTTC.

V usage is TRBV7-3 and J usage is TRBJ1-2; 9 bases match TRBD1. The CDR3 is made up of 14 amino acids. Trimming at V came to 4 bases and at J to 5 bases, leaving 5 bases not matched to a gene. Looked up from germline, CDR1 is SGHTA and CDR2 is FQGTGA. The DNA for the CDR3 is TGTGCCAGCAGCTCAACGACAGGGGGATATGGCTACACCTTC. Translation gives CASSSTTGGYGYTF.

The V and J genes are TRBV9 and TRBJ2-5; TRBD2 agrees at 9 bases. This CDR3 contains 16 residues. The V gene end was trimmed by 0 bases and the J gene end by 7 bases; junction bases not matched to a gene: 10. CDR1 and CDR2 (germline): SGDLS, YYNGEE. The CDR3 nucleotides are TGTGCCAGCAGCGTAGGTAGCGGGGGAACCCTGGGGACCCAGTACTTC. It is translated as CASSVGSGGTLGTQYF.

This chain uses TRBV5-1 with TRBJ2-3; tentatively, D is TRBD1 (5 bases). Germline V gives CDR1 SGHRS, CDR2 YFSETQ. The CDR3 loop spans 14 amino acids. V dropped 4 bases and J dropped 1 base, with 10 bases sitting between them. For the CDR3, the DNA is TGCGCCAGCAGCAACTCACAGGGCACAGATACGCAGTATTTT. Protein product: CASSNSQGTDTQYF.

The chain employs TRBV6-1 and TRBJ1-2, with D perhaps matching TRBD1 (5 bases). The V gene's germline CDR1 is MNHNS and CDR2 SASEGT. The CDR3 totals 17 residues. Trimming shortened V by 3 bases and J by 8 bases, and 25 bases separated the two germline ends. CDR3 bases: TGTGCCAGCAGTGACCCTCCTAATCGCCCACCGGGGGTGGGCTACACCTTC. It specifies CASSDPPNRPPGVGYTF.

The chain combines TRBV6-1 with TRBJ1-1; no reliable D call. The ends were cut back, 3 bases at V and 1 base at J, with 9 bases in the middle. The V gene's germline CDR1 is MNHNS and CDR2 SASEGT. The CDR3 contains 14 residues. For the CDR3, the DNA is TGTGCCAGCAGTGACCGGGGATGGAACACTGAAGCTTTCTTT. Translating gives CASSDRGWNTEAFF.

The chain couples TRBV2 to TRBJ1-4; 10 bases are a match to TRBD1. After removal of 6 bases from V and 5 bases from J, the junction contained 6 bases not matched to a gene. The germline V gene encodes CDR1 SNHLY and CDR2 FYNNEI. This CDR3 region has 15 residues. The CDR3 DNA reads TGTGCCAGCAGGCCCAGACAGGGGGCAAATGAAAAACTGTTTTTT. Its protein product is CASRPRQGANEKLFF.

This chain joins TRBV7-2 and TRBJ1-6, with D tentatively TRBD1 (5 bases). CDR3 length: 15 residues. Germline V lookup: CDR1 SGHTA, CDR2 FQGNSA. V was clipped by 0 bases and J by 10 bases, with 13 bases between them. The CDR3 DNA reads as TGTGCCAGCAGCTTAGCGCTCGCAGGGAAATCACCCCTCCACTTT. Its protein product is CASSLALAGKSPLHF.

This sequence joins TRBV4-1 and TRBJ1-4; D gene unclear. Trimming stripped 7 bases from V and 4 bases from J, with 16 bases between. Per germline, CDR1 MGHRA and CDR2 YSYEKL. The CDR3 consists of 15 residues. CDR3 nucleotides: TGCGCCAGCACCAAAACCGGACTCCTTAATGAAAAACTGTTTTTT. Protein product: CASTKTGLLNEKLFF.

The CDR3 is CASGKGLGDYEQYF. The CDR3 DNA sequence: TGTGCTAGTGGTAAAGGGCTAGGGGACTACGAGCAGTACTTC. The chain joins TRBV12-5 to TRBJ2-7, with D perhaps TRBD1 (5 bases). This CDR3 region has 14 residues. Trimming stripped 5 bases from V and 3 bases from J, with 14 bases between. Germline V gene lookup returns CDR1 LGHNT and CDR2 FRNRAP.

The chain joins TRBV30 to TRBJ1-2; D gene unclear. Looked up from germline, CDR1 is GTSNPN and CDR2 is SVGIG (reference sequence). With 1 base removed from V and 6 bases from J, the gap between germline ends came to 15 bases. The CDR3 runs to 14 residues. The CDR3 bases are TGTGCCTGGAGTGCCCGGAGGTCCGGGGATGGCTACACCTTC. The encoded protein is CAWSARRSGDGYTF.

This rearrangement joins TRBV7-9 to TRBJ1-6, with unresolved D. Germline lookup yields CDR1 SEHNR and CDR2 FQNEAQ (reference sequence). This CDR3 contains 15 residues. V lost 5 bases and J 7 bases, leaving 15 bases between the germline ends. In DNA, the CDR3 is TGTGCCAGCAGCCGTATATTAGAGCTGAATTCACCCCTCCACTTT. Protein: CASSRILELNSPLHF. The entire variable domain, with the rest obtained from reference TRBV7-9 and TRBJ1-6, is as follows: DTGVSQNPRHKITKRGQNVTFRCDPISEHNRLYWYRQTLGQGPEFLTYFQNEAQLEKSRLLSDRFSAERPKGSFSTLEIQRTEQGDSAMYLCASSRILELNSPLHFGNGTRLTVT.

A single count supports this clone. This chain uses TRBV7-5 with TRBJ2-7; the table calls TRBD1, which could not be checked here. TRBV7-5 is a recognized pseudogene. The CDR3 consists of 18 residues. The CDR3 here is CARSLEVPGQGAEYEQYF. The CDR3 coding sequence is TGTGCCAGAAGCTTAGAGGTCCCGGGACAGGGGGCAGAGTACGAGCAGTACTTC.

The chain carries TRBV21-1 and TRBJ2-1; TRBD1, the D gene given by the table, was not confirmed from the DNA. TRBV21-1 is a listed pseudogene. The CDR3 sequence is 15 residues long. CDR3 loop: CASSKGDRDYNEQFF. The CDR3 DNA sequence: TGTGCCAGCAGCAAAGGGGACAGGGACTACAATGAGCAGTTCTTC.

This clone was recorded only once. V gene TRBV30 combines with J gene TRBJ2-3, with D perhaps TRBD1 (5 bases). Germline CDR1 is GTSNPN and CDR2 is SVGIG (reference sequence). The CDR3 is 13 amino acids. The V and J ends lost 4 bases and 1 base respectively, with 9 bases between them. This CDR3 reads CAWMLQGTDTQYF. The CDR3 coding sequence is TGTGCCTGGATGCTACAGGGCACAGATACGCAGTATTTT.